These 12 T cell receptor beta chains came from one sample sequenced in a study of T cell changes during pregnancy in multiple sclerosis. This table comes from immunoSEQ multiplex PCR, and its TCRdb copy is limited to in-frame clones, with some not included. Of approximately 65,000 clones listed, roughly nine tenths are singletons. The sequencing here drew on CD4+ T cells from peripheral blood mononuclear cells, taken in the first trimester of pregnancy. These receptors were taken from a female donor with multiple sclerosis, enrolled in a pregnancy study.

The chain carries TRBV7-2 and TRBJ1-2; a possible D gene is TRBD1 (5 bases). Trimming took off 1 base at V and 6 bases at J, with 12 bases between the two ends. This CDR3 contains 14 residues. Per the germline V gene, CDR1 is SGHTA and CDR2 is FQGNSA. The CDR3 is CASSLVQGLDGYTF. For the CDR3, the DNA is TGTGCCAGCAGCTTAGTCCAGGGCTTAGATGGCTACACCTTC.

The CDR3 bases are TGTGCCAGCAGCCTGACTAGCGGGGGGAGCCCCTACAATGAGCAGTTCTTC. It translates to CASSLTSGGSPYNEQFF. The chain carries TRBV5-4 and TRBJ2-1; 13 nucleotides match TRBD2. V was clipped by 4 bases and J by 2 bases; unmatched bases: 6. The CDR3 spans 17 residues. The germline CDR1 and CDR2 sequences are SGHNT and YYREEE (reference sequence). Based on the CDR3 plus reference TRBV5-4 and TRBJ2-1, the full variable domain is ETGVTQSPTHLIKTRGQQVTLRCSSQSGHNTVSWYQQALGQGPQFIFQYYREEENGRGNFPPRFSGLQFPNYSSELNVNALELDDSALYLCASSLTSGGSPYNEQFFGPGTRLTVL.

The chain has TRBV7-2 and TRBJ2-3; 8 positions agree with TRBD1. The CDR3 extends over 18 amino acids. Germline-derived CDR1 and CDR2 are SGHTA and FQGNSA. V lost 5 bases and J lost 3; bases outside the gene matches: 16. The CDR3 DNA is TGTGCCAGCAGCCAGCGGCAGGGGGCGGTCGTTGGGACAGATACGCAGTATTTT. Its protein is CASSQRQGAVVGTDTQYF.

The rearrangement joins TRBV11-2 to TRBJ2-1; D perhaps matches TRBD1 (6 bases). The V end lost 4 bases, the J end lost 12 bases, and 16 bases lay between the germline ends. Germline CDR1 and CDR2: SGHAT and FQNNGV. This CDR3 spans 13 amino acids. CDR3 amino acids: CASSSRTAPRQFF. The CDR3 DNA reads TGTGCCAGCAGCTCCCGGACAGCCCCTAGGCAGTTCTTC.

J is TRBJ1-5 and V is TRBV18; D might be TRBD1 (6 bases). V was trimmed by 2 bases and J by 4 bases, leaving 21 bases between them. Germline V CDR1 and CDR2: KGHSH, LQKENI. The CDR3 has 18 residues. The CDR3 nucleotides are TGTGCCAGCTCACCAATTCGACAGGTAACCTCGCGTAATCAGCCCCAGCATTTT. Its protein product is CASSPIRQVTSRNQPQHF.

The V gene is TRBV12-5, the J gene TRBJ1-1, with 10 nucleotides matching TRBD1. The CDR3 has 18 residues. Looked up from germline, CDR1 is LGHNT and CDR2 is FRNRAP. The V and J ends lost 1 base and 8 bases, in that order; junction bases with no gene match: 16. CDR3 nucleotide sequence: TGTGCTAGTGGTTTGGAACTAAAAGTGGGGACAGGGGCGGCCGAAGCTTTCTTT. This gives the protein CASGLELKVGTGAAEAFF.

This clone was observed a few times. The rearrangement links TRBV10-2 to TRBJ1-6, with 7 bases that match TRBD1. V shed 6 bases and J 7 bases; nucleotides not matched to a gene: 6. This CDR3 region has 14 residues. Germline CDR1 reads WSHSY; CDR2 reads SAAADI. DNA of the CDR3: TGCGCCAGCAGGCCCGGGACAGTAAATTCACCCCTCCACTTT. This sequence encodes CASRPGTVNSPLHF.

The rearrangement joins TRBV11-2 to TRBJ1-2, with 8 bases aligning to TRBD1. The germline gives CDR1 SGHAT, CDR2 FQNNGV. J was trimmed by 2 bases and V by 5 bases; bases with no gene match: 7. The CDR3 sequence is 15 residues long. The DNA of the CDR3 is TGTGCCAGCAGCATAGGAACAGGGGGGAACTATGGCTACACCTTC. This encodes CASSIGTGGNYGYTF.

This chain joins TRBV7-3 and TRBJ2-1, with a weak D call TRBD1 (5 bases). Trimming left V 3 bases short and J 5 bases short, with 8 bases between. Germline loops: CDR1 SGHTA, CDR2 FQGTGA. The CDR3 is 13 residues long. The CDR3 DNA follows: TGTGCCAGCAGCTTCTCCAGGGACAATGAGCAGTTCTTC. Translated, it gives CASSFSRDNEQFF.

The chain carries TRBV5-1 and TRBJ2-1; the match to TRBD2 covers 8 bases. The CDR3 runs 14 residues. CDR1 is SGHRS, CDR2 YFSETQ, per germline. The J segment lost 9 bases and the V segment lost 0 bases, leaving 5 bases of the junction unmatched. CDR3 nucleotides: TGCGCCAGCAGCTTGGCGCGGGGGGTTAGTGAGCAGTTCTTC. It translates to CASSLARGVSEQFF.

This chain connects TRBV6-5 to TRBJ1-1, with 8 bases that match TRBD1. The germline gives CDR1 MNHEY, CDR2 SVGAGI. The CDR3 consists of 13 residues. Trimming took 7 bases from V and 4 from J; bases not matched to a gene: 5. The chain's CDR3 is CASIATGVTEAFF. The CDR3 DNA sequence: TGTGCCAGCATTGCGACAGGGGTCACTGAAGCTTTCTTT.

This chain joins TRBV29-1 and TRBJ2-5; 8 nucleotides agree with TRBD2. This CDR3 spans 15 amino acids. V was clipped by 1 base and J by 3 bases; unmatched bases: 7. Germline V gene sequence: CDR1 SQVTM, CDR2 ANQGSEA. The CDR3 protein is CSVEGVAGWEETQYF. CDR3 coding DNA: TGCAGCGTTGAAGGGGTAGCGGGGTGGGAAGAGACCCAGTACTTC.